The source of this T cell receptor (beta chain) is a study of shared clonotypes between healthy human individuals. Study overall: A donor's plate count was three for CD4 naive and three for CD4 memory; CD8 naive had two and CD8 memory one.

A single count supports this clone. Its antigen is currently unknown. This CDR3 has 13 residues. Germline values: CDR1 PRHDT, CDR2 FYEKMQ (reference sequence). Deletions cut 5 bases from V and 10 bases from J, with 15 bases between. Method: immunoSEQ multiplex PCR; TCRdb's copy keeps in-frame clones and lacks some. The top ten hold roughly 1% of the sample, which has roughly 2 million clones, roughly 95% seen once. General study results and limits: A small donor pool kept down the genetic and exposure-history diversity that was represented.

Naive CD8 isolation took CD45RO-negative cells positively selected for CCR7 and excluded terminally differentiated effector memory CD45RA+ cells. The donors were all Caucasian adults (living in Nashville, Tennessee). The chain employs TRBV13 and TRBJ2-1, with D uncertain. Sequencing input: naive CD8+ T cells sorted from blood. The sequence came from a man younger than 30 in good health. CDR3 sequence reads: CASSHWGDEEQFF. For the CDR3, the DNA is TGTGCCAGCAGCCACTGGGGTGACGAAGAGCAGTTCTTC.